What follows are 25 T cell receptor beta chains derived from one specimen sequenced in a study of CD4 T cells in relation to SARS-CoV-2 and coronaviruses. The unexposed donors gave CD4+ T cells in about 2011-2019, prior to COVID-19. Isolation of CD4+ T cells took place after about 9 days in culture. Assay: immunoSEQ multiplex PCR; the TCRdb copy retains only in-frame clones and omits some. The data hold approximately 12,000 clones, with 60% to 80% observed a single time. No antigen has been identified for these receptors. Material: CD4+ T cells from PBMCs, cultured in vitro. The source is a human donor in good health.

The CDR3 nucleotides are TGTGCCAGCAGTTACTCGTTCCGCCAAGAGACCCAGTACTTC. This gives the protein CASSYSFRQETQYF. V is TRBV6-6 and J is TRBJ2-5; D remains ambiguous. CDR3 length: 14 amino acids. Germline V gene sequence: CDR1 MNHNY, CDR2 SVGAGI (reference sequence). The V end was cut by 0 bases, the J end by 1 base, with 6 bases between.

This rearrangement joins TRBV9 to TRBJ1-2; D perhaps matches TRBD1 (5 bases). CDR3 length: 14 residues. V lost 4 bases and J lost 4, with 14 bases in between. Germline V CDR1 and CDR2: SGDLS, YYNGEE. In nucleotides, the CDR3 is TGTGCCAGCAGCCGTATGGGGCCAGGCTATGGCTACACCTTC. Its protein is CASSRMGPGYGYTF.

The CDR3 sequence is CASSLGRSYNEQFF. The CDR3 nucleotides read TGTGCCAGCAGCTTGGGACGTTCCTACAATGAGCAGTTCTTC. The J gene is TRBJ2-1, the V gene TRBV11-2, with D perhaps given as TRBD1 or TRBD2 (5 bases each). CDR1 is SGHAT and CDR2 is FQNNGV in the germline V gene. The CDR3 is made up of 14 amino acids. The V and J ends lost 3 bases and 1 base respectively, with 7 bases between them.

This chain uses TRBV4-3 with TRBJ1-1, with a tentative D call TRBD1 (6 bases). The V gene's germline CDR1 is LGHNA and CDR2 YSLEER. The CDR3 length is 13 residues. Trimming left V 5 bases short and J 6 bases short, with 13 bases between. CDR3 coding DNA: TGCGCCAGCAGCGGGTACAGGGATTCTGAAGCTTTCTTT. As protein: CASSGYRDSEAFF.

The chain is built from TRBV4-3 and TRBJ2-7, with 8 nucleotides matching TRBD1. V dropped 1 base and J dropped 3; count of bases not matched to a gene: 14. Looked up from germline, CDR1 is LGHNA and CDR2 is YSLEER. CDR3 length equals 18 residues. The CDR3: CASSQGGEKGRGLYEQYF. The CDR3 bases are TGCGCCAGCAGCCAAGGCGGGGAGAAGGGCAGGGGGCTCTACGAGCAGTACTTC.

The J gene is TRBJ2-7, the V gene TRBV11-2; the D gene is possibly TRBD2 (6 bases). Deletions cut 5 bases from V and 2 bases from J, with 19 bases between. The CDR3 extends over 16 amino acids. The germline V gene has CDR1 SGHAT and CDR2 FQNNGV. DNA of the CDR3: TGTGCCAGCAGCGAAGGCGGGACTTCTCAAGCCTACGAGCAGTACTTC. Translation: CASSEGGTSQAYEQYF.

The CDR3 region is CASSQEGTNNQPQHF. DNA of the CDR3: TGCGCCAGCAGCCAAGAGGGGACAAACAATCAGCCCCAGCATTTT. This chain links TRBV4-1 with TRBJ1-5; possibly TRBD1 for D (6 bases). Deletions cut 0 bases from V and 3 bases from J, with 9 bases between. The CDR3 consists of 15 residues. Germline assignment: CDR1 MGHRA and CDR2 YSYEKL.

The CDR3 reads CASSLLALAGSYNEQFF. CDR3 sequence (DNA): TGCGCCAGCAGCCTACTGGCACTAGCGGGCTCCTACAATGAGCAGTTCTTC. The rearrangement links TRBV4-1 to TRBJ2-1, with 9 bases aligning to TRBD2. J lost 0 bases, V lost 4 bases, and 7 bases had no gene match. The V gene's germline CDR1 is MGHRA and CDR2 YSYEKL. CDR3 length: 17 amino acids.

The CDR3 sequence: CASSLDGIHTNTGELFF. The CDR3 DNA reads TGTGCCAGCAGCTTAGACGGGATCCATACGAACACCGGGGAGCTGTTTTTT. V usage is TRBV7-9 and J usage is TRBJ2-2; a weak D match, TRBD2 (5 bases). The CDR3 has 17 amino acids. Germline V gene lookup returns CDR1 SEHNR and CDR2 FQNEAQ (reference sequence). The germline V and J ends were trimmed by 1 base and 0 bases, with 12 bases remaining between them.

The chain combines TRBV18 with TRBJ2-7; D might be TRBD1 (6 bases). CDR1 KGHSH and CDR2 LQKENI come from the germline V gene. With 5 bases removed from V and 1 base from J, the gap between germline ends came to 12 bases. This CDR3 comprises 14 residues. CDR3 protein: CASSSKDSSYEQYF. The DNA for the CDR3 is TGTGCCAGCTCATCTAAGGACAGTTCCTACGAGCAGTACTTC.

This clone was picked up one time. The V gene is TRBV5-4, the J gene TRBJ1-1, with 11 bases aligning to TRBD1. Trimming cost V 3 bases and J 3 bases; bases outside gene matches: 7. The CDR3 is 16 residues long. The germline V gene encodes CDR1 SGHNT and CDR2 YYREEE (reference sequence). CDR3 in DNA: TGTGCCAGCAGCTCGACCCGGGACAGGGGGGACACTGAAGCTTTCTTT. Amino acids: CASSSTRDRGDTEAFF.

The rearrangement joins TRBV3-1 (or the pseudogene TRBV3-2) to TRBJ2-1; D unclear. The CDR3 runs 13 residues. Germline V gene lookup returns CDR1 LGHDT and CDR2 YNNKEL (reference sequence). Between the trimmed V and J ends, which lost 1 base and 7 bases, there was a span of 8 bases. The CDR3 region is CASSQVVGNEQFF. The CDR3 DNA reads TGTGCCAGCAGCCAAGTTGTGGGGAATGAGCAGTTCTTC.

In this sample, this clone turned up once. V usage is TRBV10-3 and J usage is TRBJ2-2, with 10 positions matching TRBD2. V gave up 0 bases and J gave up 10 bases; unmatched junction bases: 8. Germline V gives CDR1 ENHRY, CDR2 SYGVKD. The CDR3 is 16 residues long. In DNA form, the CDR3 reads TGTGCCATCAGTGAGTCCAGCGGGAGGGCCAATGTGGAGCTGTTTTTT. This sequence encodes CAISESSGRANVELFF.

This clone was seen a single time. The chain's CDR3 is CASSLGGEAYNSPLHF. In DNA, the CDR3 is TGCGCCAGCAGCTTGGGAGGGGAAGCCTATAATTCACCCCTCCACTTT. The V gene is TRBV5-1, the J gene TRBJ1-6, with D perhaps matching TRBD1 (5 bases). This CDR3 spans 16 amino acids. Germline CDR1 is SGHRS and CDR2 is YFSETQ. Trimming stripped 0 bases from V and 2 bases from J, with 9 bases between.

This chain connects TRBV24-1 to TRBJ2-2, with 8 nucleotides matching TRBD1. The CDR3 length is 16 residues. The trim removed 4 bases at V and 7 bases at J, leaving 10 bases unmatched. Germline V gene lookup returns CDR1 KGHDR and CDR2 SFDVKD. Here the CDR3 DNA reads TGTGCCACCAGTGACCTGGTGACAGGGGCGGGCGGGGAGCTGTTTTTT. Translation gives CATSDLVTGAGGELFF.

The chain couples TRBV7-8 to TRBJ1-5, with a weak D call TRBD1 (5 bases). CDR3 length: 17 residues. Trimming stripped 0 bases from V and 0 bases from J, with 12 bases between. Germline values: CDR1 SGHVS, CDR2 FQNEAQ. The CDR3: CASSLAGWGNSNQPQHF. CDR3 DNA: TGTGCCAGCAGCTTAGCTGGGTGGGGGAATAGCAATCAGCCCCAGCATTTT.

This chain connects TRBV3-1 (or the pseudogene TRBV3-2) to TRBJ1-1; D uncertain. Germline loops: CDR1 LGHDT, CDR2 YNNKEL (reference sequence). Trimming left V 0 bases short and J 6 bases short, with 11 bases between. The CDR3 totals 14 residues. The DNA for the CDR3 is TGTGCCAGCAGCCAAGAGGATCAAGTCCCTGAAGCTTTCTTT. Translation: CASSQEDQVPEAFF.

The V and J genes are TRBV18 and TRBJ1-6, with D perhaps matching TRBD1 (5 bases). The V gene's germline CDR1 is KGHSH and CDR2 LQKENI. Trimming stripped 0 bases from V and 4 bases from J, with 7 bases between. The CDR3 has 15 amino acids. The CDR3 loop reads CASSPPGDYNSPLHF. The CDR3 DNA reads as TGTGCCAGCTCACCACCGGGGGATTATAATTCACCCCTCCACTTT.

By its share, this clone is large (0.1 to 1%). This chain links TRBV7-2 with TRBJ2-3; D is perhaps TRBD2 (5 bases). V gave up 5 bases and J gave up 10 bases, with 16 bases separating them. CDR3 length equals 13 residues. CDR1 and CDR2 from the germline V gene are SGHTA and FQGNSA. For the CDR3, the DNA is TGTGCCAGCAGCCCTTTTTTGGCGAGGGCGCAGTATTTT. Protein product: CASSPFLARAQYF. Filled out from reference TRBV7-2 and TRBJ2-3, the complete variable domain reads GAGVSQSPSNKVTEKGKDVELRCDPISGHTALYWYRQSLGQGLEFLIYFQGNSAPDKSGLPSDRFSAERTGGSVSTLTIQRTQQEDSAVYLCASSPFLARAQYFGPGTRLTVL.

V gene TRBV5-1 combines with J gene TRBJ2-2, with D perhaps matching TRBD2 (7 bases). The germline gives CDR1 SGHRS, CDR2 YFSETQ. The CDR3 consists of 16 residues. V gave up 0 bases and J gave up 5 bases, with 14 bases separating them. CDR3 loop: CASSLGVRGATGELFF. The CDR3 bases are TGCGCCAGCAGCTTGGGTGTTCGGGGGGCGACCGGGGAGCTGTTTTTT.

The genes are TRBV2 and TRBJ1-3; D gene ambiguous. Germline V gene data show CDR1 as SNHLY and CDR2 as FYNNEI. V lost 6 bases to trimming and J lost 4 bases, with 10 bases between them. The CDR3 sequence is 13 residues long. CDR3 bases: TGTGCCAGCAGCTACGATCCAGGAAACACCATATATTTT. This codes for CASSYDPGNTIYF.

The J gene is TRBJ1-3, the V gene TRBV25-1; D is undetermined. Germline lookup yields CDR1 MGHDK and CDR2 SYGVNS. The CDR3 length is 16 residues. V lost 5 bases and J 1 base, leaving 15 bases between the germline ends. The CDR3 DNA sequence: TGTGCCAGCAGTACCCTCGCAGGCCCATCTGGAAACACCATATATTTT. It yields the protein CASSTLAGPSGNTIYF.

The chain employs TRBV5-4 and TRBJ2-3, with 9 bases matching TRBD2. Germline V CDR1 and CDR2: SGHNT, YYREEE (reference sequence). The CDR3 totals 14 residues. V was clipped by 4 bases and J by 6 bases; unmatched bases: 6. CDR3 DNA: TGTGCCAGCAGCCCGGGACTAGCTGCCGATACGCAGTATTTT. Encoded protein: CASSPGLAADTQYF.

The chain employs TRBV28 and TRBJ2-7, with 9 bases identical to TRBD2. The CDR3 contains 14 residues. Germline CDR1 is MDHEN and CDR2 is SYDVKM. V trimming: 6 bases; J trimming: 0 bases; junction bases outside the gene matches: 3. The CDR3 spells CASRSGGTSYEQYF. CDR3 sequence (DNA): TGTGCCAGCAGGAGCGGGGGGACCTCCTACGAGCAGTACTTC.

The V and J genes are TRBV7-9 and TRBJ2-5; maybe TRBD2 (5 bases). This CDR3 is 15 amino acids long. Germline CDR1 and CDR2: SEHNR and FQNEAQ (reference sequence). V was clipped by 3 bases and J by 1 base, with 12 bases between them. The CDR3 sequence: CASSFQLERQETQYF. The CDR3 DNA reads TGTGCCAGCAGCTTTCAACTAGAACGCCAAGAGACCCAGTACTTC.